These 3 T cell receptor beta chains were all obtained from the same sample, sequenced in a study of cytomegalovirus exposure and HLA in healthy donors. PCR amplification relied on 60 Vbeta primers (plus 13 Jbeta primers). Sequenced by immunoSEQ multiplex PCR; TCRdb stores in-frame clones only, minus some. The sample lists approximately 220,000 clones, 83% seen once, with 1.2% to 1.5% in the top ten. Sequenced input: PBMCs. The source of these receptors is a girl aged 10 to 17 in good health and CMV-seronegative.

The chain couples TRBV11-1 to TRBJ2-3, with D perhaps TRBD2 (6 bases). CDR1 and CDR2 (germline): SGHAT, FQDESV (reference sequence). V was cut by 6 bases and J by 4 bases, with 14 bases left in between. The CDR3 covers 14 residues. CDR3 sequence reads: CASRKELAADTQYF. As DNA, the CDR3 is TGTGCCAGCAGAAAAGAGTTAGCGGCAGATACGCAGTATTTT.

The CDR3 sequence: CAWSVKGANTEAFF. The CDR3 DNA reads as TGTGCCTGGAGTGTAAAGGGAGCTAACACTGAAGCTTTCTTT. The chain couples TRBV30 to TRBJ1-1, with D hard to call. Trimming shortened V by 0 bases and J by 2 bases, and 10 bases separated the two germline ends. Germline CDR1 reads GTSNPN; CDR2 reads SVGIG (reference sequence). This CDR3 spans 14 amino acids.

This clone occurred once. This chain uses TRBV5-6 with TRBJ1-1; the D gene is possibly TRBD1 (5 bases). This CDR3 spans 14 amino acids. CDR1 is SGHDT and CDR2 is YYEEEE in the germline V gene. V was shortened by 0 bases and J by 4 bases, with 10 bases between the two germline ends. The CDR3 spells CASSLAGGGTEAFF. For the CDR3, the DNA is TGTGCCAGCAGCTTGGCGGGGGGGGGCACTGAAGCTTTCTTT.